One T cell receptor beta chain is described in this entry. Its antigen remains unknown. The data originate from a study of shared clonotypes between healthy human individuals. Study outcomes and limitations: Despite large depth, rarefaction showed incomplete sorted-subset sequencing.

Profiling relied on immunoSEQ multiplex PCR, and the TCRdb table lists in-frame clones only, not all of them. The repertoire consists of millions of clones, with 85% to 95% occurring once and the leading ten covering 1.5% to 2%. CD45RO-negative, CCR7-selected cells formed the naive CD8 fraction, which excluded terminally differentiated effector memory CD45RA+ cells. Germline V gene data show CDR1 as SGDLS and CDR2 as YYNGEE. The CDR3 consists of 13 residues. The germline V and J ends were trimmed by 5 bases and 8 bases, with 14 bases remaining between them. This sequence was found in a man younger than 30 in good health. Some clones in this sample may be carry-over from other donors' samples. What was sequenced was naive CD8+ T cells from PBMCs. V and J are TRBV9 and TRBJ2-1; D is unclear. The CDR3 is CASRDRWTDEQFF. The CDR3 bases are TGTGCCAGCAGGGATCGCTGGACGGATGAGCAGTTCTTC.